The 5 T cell receptor beta chains presented below share a single source sample, sequenced in a study of shared clonotypes between healthy human individuals. TCRdb keeps only in-frame clones here, not all; method: immunoSEQ multiplex PCR. The table lists under 1,100,000 clones, 75% of them singletons. Source material: memory CD4+ T cells sorted from blood. Subset denoted: CD45RA-negative fraction. The receptors were gathered from a man aged 18 to 30 in good health.

The chain recombines TRBV14 with TRBJ1-6, with D tentatively TRBD1 (6 bases). Between the trimmed V and J ends, which lost 2 bases and 14 bases, there was a span of 10 bases. Germline loops: CDR1 SGHDN, CDR2 FVKESK. The CDR3 covers 12 residues. CDR3 loop: CASSQRGGALHF. In DNA form, the CDR3 reads TGTGCCAGCAGCCAACGAGGGGGGGCCCTCCACTTT.

The table lists this clone with many counts. The chain employs TRBV14 and TRBJ1-6; unclear D gene. With 8 bases removed from V and 2 bases from J, the gap between germline ends came to 7 bases. This CDR3 spans 13 amino acids. The germline V gene has CDR1 SGHDN and CDR2 FVKESK. The DNA for the CDR3 is TGTGCCAGCCGACGGACCTATAATTCACCCCTCCACTTT. It codes for CASRRTYNSPLHF.

The chain is built from TRBV6-5 and TRBJ2-7; no reliable D call. CDR1 is MNHEY and CDR2 is SVGAGI in the germline V gene. Deletions cut 0 bases from V and 1 base from J, with 10 bases between. This CDR3 has 15 amino acids. The CDR3 region has the DNA TGTGCCAGCAGTTACTCGATGTGGAGATCCTACGAGCAGTACTTC. This codes for CASSYSMWRSYEQYF.

DNA for the CDR3: TGTGCCAGCAGCCCCAGGCTAGCGGGGGGGCCCAATGAGCAGTTCTTC. It translates to CASSPRLAGGPNEQFF. J is TRBJ2-1 and V is TRBV9, with 12 bases that match TRBD2. Trimming at V came to 4 bases and at J to 6 bases, leaving 8 bases not matched to a gene. Germline CDR1 and CDR2: SGDLS and YYNGEE. CDR3 length: 16 residues.

The CDR3: CASSTSGHYNSPLHF. In DNA, the CDR3 is TGTGCCAGCAGCACCTCGGGACATTATAATTCACCCCTCCACTTT. The V and J genes are TRBV7-8 and TRBJ1-6; D perhaps matches TRBD1 (6 bases). Trimming removed 5 bases from V and 4 bases from J, with 12 bases in between. The germline V gene has CDR1 SGHVS and CDR2 FQNEAQ. This CDR3 has 15 amino acids.